These 8 T cell receptor beta chains were all obtained from the same sample, sequenced in a study of blood T cell repertoires in COVID-19. Profiled with immunoSEQ multiplex PCR; TCRdb holds only in-frame clones, not every one. The sample includes more than 200,000 clones, approximately 88% of them seen just once. The sequenced sample consisted of peripheral blood. These receptors all come from a man in his forties with acute or convalescent COVID-19.

This clone occurred a few times. V is TRBV29-1 and J is TRBJ2-1; no firm D call. There are 11 residues in the CDR3. Germline V gene sequence: CDR1 SQVTM, CDR2 ANQGSEA. V was clipped by 4 bases and J by 10 bases, with 11 bases between them. This chain's CDR3 is CSVGRGREQFF. The CDR3 nucleotides are TGCAGCGTTGGGAGAGGCCGCGAGCAGTTCTTC.

This clone was counted between two and nine times. Other nucleotide sequences from this sample produce the same CDR3. The V gene is TRBV9, the J gene TRBJ2-1; maybe TRBD2 (5 bases). This CDR3 contains 14 residues. V lost 0 bases, J lost 4 bases, and 8 bases lay in between. CDR1 is SGDLS and CDR2 is YYNGEE in the germline V gene. The CDR3 region has the DNA TGTGCCAGCAGCGTAGGAGGGTCATACAATGAGCAGTTCTTC. This gives the protein CASSVGGSYNEQFF.

The genes are TRBV6-5 and TRBJ1-2; 9 bases map to TRBD1. Germline CDR1 and CDR2: MNHEY and SVGAGI. The CDR3 has 14 residues. V shed 5 bases, J shed 8 bases, and the junction held 9 bases outside the gene matches. The CDR3 region is CASSTGQGIEGYTF. CDR3 bases: TGTGCCAGCAGTACCGGACAGGGGATTGAAGGCTACACCTTC.

The chain carries TRBV11-3 and TRBJ2-3; D perhaps matches TRBD2 (6 bases). This CDR3 comprises 15 residues. Trimming took off 4 bases at V and 5 bases at J, with 16 bases between the two ends. The germline V gene encodes CDR1 SGHNT and CDR2 YENEEA. The CDR3 reads CASSSPAGGGDTQYF. The CDR3 nucleotides are TGTGCCAGCAGCTCCCCGGCCGGGGGAGGAGATACGCAGTATTTT. The entire variable domain, with the rest obtained from reference TRBV11-3 and TRBJ2-3, is as follows: EAGVVQSPRYKIIEKKQPVAFWCNPISGHNTLYWYLQNLGQGPELLIRYENEEAVDDSQLPKDRFSAERLKGVDSTLKIQPAELGDSAVYLCASSSPAGGGDTQYFGPGTRLTVL.

CDR3 amino acids: CASSYSYGGNYEQYF. The CDR3 DNA reads as TGTGCCAGCAGTTACTCTTACGGGGGAAACTACGAGCAGTACTTC. V and J are TRBV6-5 and TRBJ2-7, with D possibly TRBD2 on 6 matching bases. This CDR3 comprises 15 residues. Germline CDR1 reads MNHEY; CDR2 reads SVGAGI. V lost 0 bases, J lost 3 bases, and 12 bases lay in between.

This clone was seen a handful of times. Since no conserved phenylalanine or tryptophan closes the CDR3, a read error is the likely cause. No DNA is shown, since the ends of the CDR3 on it are uncertain; the CDR3 is the one TCRdb lists. This chain uses TRBV10-1 with TRBJ2-7; whether TRBD2, the table's D call, matches the DNA was not checked. In germline, CDR1 is WNHNN, CDR2 SYGVQD (reference sequence). The CDR3 region is 10 residues in length, termini included. CDR3 sequence: CASSEDPYRS.

V gene TRBV10-3 combines with J gene TRBJ1-3, with a tentative D call TRBD1 (5 bases). V lost 2 bases and J lost 0, with 11 bases in between. This CDR3 is 16 amino acids long. Per germline, CDR1 ENHRY and CDR2 SYGVKD. The CDR3 DNA reads TGTGCCATCAGTGAGACAGGCCTTTCCTCTGGAAACACCATATATTTT. Protein product: CAISETGLSSGNTIYF.

The chain combines TRBV1 with TRBJ1-2; TRBD1 was called by the table and not checked on the DNA. TRBV1 is recorded as a pseudogene. The CDR3 totals 15 residues. Written as DNA, the CDR3 is TGCACCAGCAGCCAAGATAGTACAGCTAACTATGGCTACACCTTC. Translating gives CTSSQDSTANYGYTF.